This passage covers 27 T cell receptor beta chains from one sample sequenced in a study of blood T cell repertoires in COVID-19. TCRdb's copy holds only in-frame clones and misses some; the assay was immunoSEQ multiplex PCR. The sample carries about 94,000 clones, approximately 79% recorded once. Material for sequencing was peripheral blood. The receptor set was obtained from a man between 65 and 79 years old with COVID-19, enrolled during active disease.

The genes are TRBV27 and TRBJ2-3; D ambiguous. CDR1 is MNHEY and CDR2 is SMNVEV in the germline V gene (reference sequence). The CDR3 is 16 amino acids. V was cut by 1 base and J by 0 bases, with 11 bases left in between. CDR3 in amino acids: CASSLLSFGSTDTQYF. In nucleotides, the CDR3 is TGTGCCAGCAGTTTATTGAGCTTCGGGAGCACAGATACGCAGTATTTT.

The chain uses TRBV12-3 or TRBV12-4 and TRBJ1-4; the D gene is possibly TRBD1 (5 bases). CDR3 length: 13 amino acids. Deletions cut 8 bases from V and 4 bases from J, with 11 bases between. The CDR3 loop reads CASRSGINEKLFF. The DNA of the CDR3 is TGTGCCAGCCGATCAGGGATTAATGAAAAACTGTTTTTT.

This clone was seen a few times. J is TRBJ1-1 and V is TRBV7-9; D gene uncertain. V was cut by 2 bases and J by 4 bases, with 8 bases left in between. Germline assignment: CDR1 SEHNR and CDR2 FQNEAQ (reference sequence). The CDR3 covers 13 residues. Here the CDR3 reads CASSLSGSTEAFF. The CDR3 DNA follows: TGTGCCAGCAGCTTATCGGGTAGCACTGAAGCTTTCTTT.

The CDR3 region is CASSVSVSMNTEAFF. CDR3 nucleotide sequence: TGCGCCAGCAGCGTCTCAGTTTCCATGAACACTGAAGCTTTCTTT. V is TRBV5-1 and J is TRBJ1-1; D remains unclear. V lost 4 bases and J 0 bases, leaving 13 bases between the germline ends. CDR3 length equals 15 residues. From germline, CDR1 is SGHRS and CDR2 YFSETQ.

The J gene is TRBJ1-2, the V gene TRBV7-6; 7 nucleotides line up with TRBD1. Germline V gives CDR1 SGHVS, CDR2 FNYEAQ. The V and J ends lost 5 bases and 3 bases, in that order; junction bases with no gene match: 18. The CDR3 runs to 18 residues. The CDR3 is CASSPRPGQPSLDYGYTF. CDR3 nucleotides: TGTGCCAGCAGCCCTAGGCCGGGACAGCCTTCTCTCGACTATGGCTACACCTTC.

V is TRBV9 and J is TRBJ1-2; the match to TRBD1 covers 7 bases. In germline, CDR1 is SGDLS, CDR2 YYNGEE. V lost 2 bases, J lost 5 bases, and 9 bases stayed unmatched. The CDR3 has 15 residues. DNA for the CDR3: TGTGCCAGCAGCGTCGACCAGACAGGGAAGTATGGCTACACCTTC. Translated, it gives CASSVDQTGKYGYTF.

The V gene is TRBV10-3, the J gene TRBJ2-5, with 8 bases lining up with TRBD2. CDR1 is ENHRY and CDR2 is SYGVKD in the germline V gene. V lost 7 bases, J lost 5 bases, and 6 bases stayed unmatched. There are 13 residues in the CDR3. This CDR3 is CAIKRESPETQYF. DNA for the CDR3: TGTGCCATCAAGCGGGAGAGTCCGGAGACCCAGTACTTC.

This clone appeared a single time. The rearrangement joins TRBV4-3 to TRBJ1-2; D is possibly TRBD1 (6 bases). Trimming pared 5 bases from V and 11 bases from J, leaving 15 bases between. The germline gives CDR1 LGHNA, CDR2 YSLEER. The CDR3 runs to 12 residues. The CDR3 is CASSADSRYYTF. The CDR3 bases are TGCGCCAGCAGCGCGGACAGTCGGTATTACACCTTC.

This clone was seen only a few times. The rearrangement joins TRBV28 to TRBJ2-3, with D possibly matching TRBD1 (5 bases). The CDR3 sequence is 16 residues long. Looked up from germline, CDR1 is MDHEN and CDR2 is SYDVKM. V was cut by 5 bases and J by 4 bases, with 19 bases left in between. The CDR3 here is CASSAALGSGPDTQYF. Written as DNA, the CDR3 is TGTGCCAGCAGTGCGGCACTGGGATCAGGGCCAGATACGCAGTATTTT.

The chain couples TRBV10-3 to TRBJ2-1; the D is unclear. This CDR3 spans 14 amino acids. Germline loops: CDR1 ENHRY, CDR2 SYGVKD. V was pared by 2 bases and J by 0 bases, with 5 bases between. The chain's CDR3 is CAISEPTSYNEQFF. As DNA, the CDR3 is TGTGCCATCAGTGAGCCTACCTCCTACAATGAGCAGTTCTTC.

The V call is TRBV9, the J call TRBJ1-6; TRBD1 might be the D (5 bases). The germline V gene encodes CDR1 SGDLS and CDR2 YYNGEE. The V gene lost 2 bases and the J gene lost 6 bases, with 12 bases spanning the gap. The CDR3 runs 15 residues. The CDR3 loop is CASSVSGGVNSPLHF. CDR3 coding DNA: TGTGCCAGCAGCGTTAGTGGGGGGGTTAATTCACCCCTCCACTTT.

The V call is TRBV5-8, the J call TRBJ1-2; D is perhaps TRBD1 (6 bases). CDR3 length equals 18 residues. Germline CDR1 and CDR2: SGHTS and YDEGEE. V lost 0 bases, J lost 2 bases, and 20 bases lay in between. The CDR3 DNA follows: TGTGCCAGCAGCTTGGGTGGCCGGCTCTGGACAGAAAACTATGGCTACACCTTC. This encodes CASSLGGRLWTENYGYTF.

J is TRBJ2-1 and V is TRBV28; 9 nucleotides match TRBD1. CDR3 length equals 15 residues. CDR1 and CDR2 from the germline V gene are MDHEN and SYDVKM. The J segment lost 5 bases and the V segment lost 4 bases, leaving 6 bases of the junction unmatched. This chain's CDR3 is CASSSTGTGHNEQFF. As DNA, the CDR3 is TGTGCCAGCAGTTCCACCGGGACAGGGCACAATGAGCAGTTCTTC.

The CDR3 bases are TGTGCCAGCAAGCTAGCGGGAGCCCCGGGAGATACGCAGTATTTT. Residues: CASKLAGAPGDTQYF. The chain has TRBV27 and TRBJ2-3, with 10 bases that match TRBD2. The CDR3 is 15 residues long. V trimming: 7 bases; J trimming: 5 bases; junction bases outside the gene matches: 9. Per germline, CDR1 MNHEY and CDR2 SMNVEV (reference sequence).

This clone was found once. V usage is TRBV9 and J usage is TRBJ2-5; D is possibly TRBD2 (5 bases). Trimming took 0 bases from V and 5 from J, leaving 11 bases between them. The CDR3 runs 14 residues. CDR1 and CDR2 from the germline V gene are SGDLS and YYNGEE. Here the CDR3 reads CASSVAGIEETQYF. Written as DNA, the CDR3 is TGTGCCAGCAGCGTAGCGGGAATTGAGGAGACCCAGTACTTC.

Only a few counts were recorded for this clone. The chain joins TRBV19 to TRBJ1-6; TRBD1 is a possible D gene (5 bases). V was pared by 10 bases and J by 0 bases, with 13 bases between. Per germline, CDR1 LNHDA and CDR2 SQIVND (reference sequence). This CDR3 is built from 15 residues. This CDR3 is CATRGQSSYNSPLHF. The CDR3, as DNA: TGTGCCACCCGAGGACAAAGCTCCTATAATTCACCCCTCCACTTT.

This clone was detected a few times. The V gene is TRBV7-2, the J gene TRBJ1-6; tentatively, D is TRBD1 (6 bases). Trimming left V 2 bases short and J 7 bases short, with 12 bases between. Germline assignment: CDR1 SGHTA and CDR2 FQGNSA. There are 15 residues in the CDR3. CDR3 DNA: TGTGCCAGCAGCTTAAATTCAGGGGACAATTCACCCCTCCACTTT. It yields the protein CASSLNSGDNSPLHF.

The chain has TRBV19 and TRBJ2-7; 8 bases are shared with TRBD2. Germline V CDR1 and CDR2: LNHDA, SQIVND (reference sequence). The CDR3 is made up of 17 amino acids. J was trimmed by 0 bases and V by 5 bases; bases with no gene match: 12. The CDR3 DNA sequence: TGTGCCAGTAGTCTCGGACTAGCTGTGGGATCCTCCTACGAGCAGTACTTC. Its translation is CASSLGLAVGSSYEQYF.

The DNA of the CDR3 is TGTGCCAGCTCACCCCTTACTGGGGCCAACGTCCTGACTTTC. It yields the protein CASSPLTGANVLTF. The chain employs TRBV18 and TRBJ2-6, with unresolved D. This CDR3 region has 14 residues. Trimming took 3 bases from V and 2 from J, leaving 5 bases between them. The germline V gene has CDR1 KGHSH and CDR2 LQKENI.

This clone was seen a few times. V is TRBV5-1 and J is TRBJ2-5; weak D call: TRBD2 (5 bases). Per the germline V gene, CDR1 is SGHRS and CDR2 is YFSETQ. The CDR3 is 15 amino acids. V was clipped by 3 bases and J by 5 bases, with 17 bases between them. CDR3 nucleotide sequence: TGCGCCAGCAGCTCGGGAATTGTCCCCCCCGAGACCCAGTACTTC. Its translation: CASSSGIVPPETQYF. Full variable domain (missing parts from reference TRBV5-1 and TRBJ2-5): KAGVTQTPRYLIKTRGQQVTLSCSPISGHRSVSWYQQTPGQGLQFLFEYFSETQRNKGNFPGRFSGRQFSNSRSEMNVSTLELGDSALYLCASSSGIVPPETQYFGPGTRLLVL.

The gene calls are TRBV19 and TRBJ2-7, with 10 bases that match TRBD1. The CDR3 length is 16 residues. Trimming at V came to 4 bases and at J to 3 bases, leaving 9 bases not matched to a gene. Looked up from germline, CDR1 is LNHDA and CDR2 is SQIVND (reference sequence). The CDR3 reads CASSTRPGTGDYEQYF. The CDR3 DNA follows: TGTGCCAGTAGTACCCGGCCCGGGACAGGGGACTACGAGCAGTACTTC.

This sequence joins TRBV6-5 and TRBJ1-3; D remains ambiguous. V dropped 1 base and J dropped 0 bases, with 7 bases sitting between them. This CDR3 comprises 15 residues. Germline CDR1 MNHEY, CDR2 SVGAGI. CDR3 residues: CASSYLASSGNTIYF. The CDR3 DNA reads TGTGCCAGCAGTTACTTAGCCAGCTCTGGAAACACCATATATTTT.

CDR3 amino acids: CASSLPTPTLQFF. The CDR3 coding sequence is TGTGCCAGCAGTCTCCCGACTCCTACGCTGCAGTTCTTC. The chain is built from TRBV6-5 and TRBJ2-1; D unresolved. Trimming pared 5 bases from V and 12 bases from J, leaving 17 bases between. CDR3 size: 13 residues. The V gene's germline CDR1 is MNHEY and CDR2 SVGAGI.

CDR3 sequence: CASTTTGKTYEQYF. CDR3 coding DNA: TGTGCCAGTACCACGACAGGGAAAACCTACGAGCAGTACTTC. V and J are TRBV19 and TRBJ2-7; the match to TRBD1 covers 7 bases. The CDR3 totals 14 residues. The V and J ends lost 7 bases and 2 bases, in that order; junction bases with no gene match: 8. Germline-derived CDR1 and CDR2 are LNHDA and SQIVND (reference sequence). The entire variable domain, with the rest obtained from reference TRBV19 and TRBJ2-7, is as follows: DGGITQSPKYLFRKEGQNVTLSCEQNLNHDAMYWYRQDPGQGLRLIYYSQIVNDFQKGDIAEGYSVSREKKESFPLTVTSAQKNPTAFYLCASTTTGKTYEQYFGPGTRLTVT.

V gene TRBV14 combines with J gene TRBJ2-7, with 9 bases fitting TRBD1. The CDR3 runs 18 residues. The V and J ends lost 4 bases and 0 bases, in that order; junction bases with no gene match: 13. Germline lookup yields CDR1 SGHDN and CDR2 FVKESK. The CDR3 loop reads CASSLQIQTGQGSYEQYF. The DNA of the CDR3 is TGTGCCAGCAGCCTCCAGATACAAACGGGACAGGGCTCCTACGAGCAGTACTTC.

This clone was seen repeatedly, ten times or more. The V call is TRBV7-9, the J call TRBJ2-5; tentatively, D is TRBD1 (7 bases). Trimming stripped 5 bases from V and 4 bases from J, with 14 bases between. Per germline, CDR1 SEHNR and CDR2 FQNEAQ (reference sequence). The CDR3 totals 14 residues. In DNA form, the CDR3 reads TGTGCCAGCAGCATTAGACAGGGAGGAGAGACCCAGTACTTC. This codes for CASSIRQGGETQYF.

The chain joins TRBV4-1 to TRBJ2-1; tentatively, D is TRBD2 (5 bases). Per the germline V gene, CDR1 is MGHRA and CDR2 is YSYEKL. V was cut by 4 bases and J by 2 bases, with 15 bases left in between. The CDR3 runs 16 residues. CDR3 residues: CASSLLTGSPYNEQFF. CDR3 nucleotides: TGCGCCAGCAGCCTCCTTACGGGGAGTCCCTACAATGAGCAGTTCTTC.